This T cell receptor (beta chain) was found in a study of Ad26.COV2.S vaccination and SARS-CoV-2 variants. This sample's treatment: about 20 received Ad26.COV2.S at low or high dose, single or two shots; roughly five received placebo; per-sample allocation not given. Samples analyzed were those drawn on day 63 after the first vaccine or placebo injection. Data came from immunoSEQ multiplex PCR; TCRdb stores just in-frame clones and leaves some out. Of under 600,000 clones listed, about 89% are singletons. This clone has only one observation. The V segment lost 2 bases and the J segment 1 base; nucleotides outside the gene matches: 1. Per the germline V gene, CDR1 is SEHNR and CDR2 is FQNEAQ (reference sequence). The CDR3 loop spans 15 amino acids.

Sample: peripheral blood, taken in a trial of Ad26.COV2.S vaccine versus placebo. The chain uses TRBV7-9 and TRBJ2-7; 11 positions match TRBD2. The sequence was collected from a person between 18 and 60 years old who received the Ad26.COV2.S COVID-19 vaccine or a placebo. The CDR3 reads CASSLTSGSSYEQYF. In DNA, the CDR3 is TGTGCCAGCAGCTTAACTAGCGGGAGTTCCTACGAGCAGTACTTC. Full variable domain (missing parts from reference TRBV7-9 and TRBJ2-7): DTGVSQNPRHKITKRGQNVTFRCDPISEHNRLYWYRQTLGQGPEFLTYFQNEAQLEKSRLLSDRFSAERPKGSFSTLEIQRTEQGDSAMYLCASSLTSGSSYEQYFGPGTRLTVT.